This T cell receptor beta chain was recorded in a study of regulatory T cells in long-lasting Graves disease. Stated time point: persistent/refractory GD, antithyroid drugs over 5 years with positive TRAb. Construction of the TCR library relied on RNA isolated from PBMCs. Criteria from the American Thyroid Association guidelines were applied to diagnose Graves' disease. The table lists this clonotype with many counts. V lost 5 bases, J lost 3 bases, and 23 bases lay in between. The CDR3 spans 16 residues. The V gene's germline CDR1 is DFQATT and CDR2 SNEGSKA (reference sequence). TCR beta libraries were built with iRepertoire HTBI primers and Arm-PCR of CDR3 regions. Authors' processing steps: Spanning all samples, the identified segments comprised about 62 TRBV and approximately 14 TRBJ. TCRdb reprocessed the multiplex PCR reads with MiXCR, giving one entry per CDR3 protein. For this entry, the V and J calls and clone size follow TCRdb and not the study's own pipeline. The table has 350,000 to 500,000 distinct CDR3 sequences, approximately 22% seen once; the top ten hold roughly an eighth.

This receptor was taken from a female donor with Graves disease. Here the sequenced sample was peripheral blood mononuclear cells (PBMCs), taken when the disease was refractory, from a patient treated with antithyroid drugs. The gene calls are TRBV20-1 and TRBJ2-7, with D unclear. CDR3 DNA sequence: TGCAGTGCTCATAGGCCCAGTCCCAGCGCGTACTACGAGCAGTACTTC. Its translation is CSAHRPSPSAYYEQYF.